This T cell receptor (beta chain) was identified in a study of cytomegalovirus exposure and HLA in healthy donors. Findings of the study overall: Links to common viral pathogens appeared, in a later analysis, for several of the most significant clusters.

Unmatched junction bases numbered 11, after V lost 4 bases and J lost 8 bases. Germline V CDR1 and CDR2: SGHDN, FVKESK. The CDR3 runs to 18 residues. PCR used 60 Vbeta primers and 13 Jbeta primers. Libraries were prepared by immunoSEQ multiplex PCR; TCRdb keeps only in-frame clonotypes and omits some of them. The sample yields about 120,000 clones, approximately 66% seen once. Healthy bone marrow donors formed the donor group. This clone came up many times. Its matching antigen is unknown. The TCR was taken from a woman in her thirties or forties in good health and CMV-seropositive. Sequenced material: PBMCs. The rearrangement links TRBV14 to TRBJ2-4; 16 bases line up with TRBD2. In DNA form, the CDR3 reads TGTGCCAGCAGCCCGGGGACTAGCGGGAGGGCCTGGAGGGACATTCAGTACTTC. As protein: CASSPGTSGRAWRDIQYF.